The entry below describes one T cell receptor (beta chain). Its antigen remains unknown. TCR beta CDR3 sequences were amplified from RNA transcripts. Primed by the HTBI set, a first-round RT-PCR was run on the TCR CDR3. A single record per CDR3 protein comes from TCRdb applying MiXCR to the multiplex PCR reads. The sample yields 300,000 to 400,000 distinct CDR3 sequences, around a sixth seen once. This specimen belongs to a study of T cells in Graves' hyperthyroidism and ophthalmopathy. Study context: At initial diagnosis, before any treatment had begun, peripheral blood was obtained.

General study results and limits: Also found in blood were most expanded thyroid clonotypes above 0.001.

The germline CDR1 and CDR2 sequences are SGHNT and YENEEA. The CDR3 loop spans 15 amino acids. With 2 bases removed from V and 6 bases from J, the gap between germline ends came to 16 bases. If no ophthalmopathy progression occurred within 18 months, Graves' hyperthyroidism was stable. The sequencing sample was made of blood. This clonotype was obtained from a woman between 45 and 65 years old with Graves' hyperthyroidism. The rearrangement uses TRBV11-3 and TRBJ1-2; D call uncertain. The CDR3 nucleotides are TGTGCCAGCAGCTTACCACCCCGTTTGCTGGATGGCTACACCTTC. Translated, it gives CASSLPPRLLDGYTF.